Each of the 32 T cell receptor beta chains below was sequenced from the same sample in a study of cytomegalovirus exposure and HLA in healthy donors. This PCR relied on a set of 60 Vbeta primers and 13 Jbeta primers. Measured with immunoSEQ multiplex PCR; TCRdb has only the in-frame clones, and not every one. Among under 150,000 clones, over 70% were seen once, and the ten largest hold 1.8%. Input material: PBMCs. These receptors were taken from a middle-aged woman in good health and CMV-seronegative.

This chain joins TRBV28 and TRBJ1-5; a possible D gene is TRBD1 (5 bases). Germline V gene data show CDR1 as MDHEN and CDR2 as SYDVKM. Trimming removed 6 bases at V and 0 bases at J, with 18 bases between. The length of the CDR3 is 17 residues. The CDR3: CASRVGSLGVSNQPQHF. Here the CDR3 DNA reads TGTGCCAGCAGGGTGGGGTCGTTAGGGGTTAGCAATCAGCCCCAGCATTTT. The full variable domain, with the rest looked up from reference TRBV28 and TRBJ1-5, is DVKVTQSSRYLVKRTGEKVFLECVQDMDHENMFWYRQDPGLGLRLIYFSYDVKMKEKGDIPEGYSVSREKKERFSLILESASTNQTSMYLCASRVGSLGVSNQPQHFGDGTRLSIL.

The chain carries TRBV25-1 and TRBJ2-2; 10 bases match TRBD2. The CDR3 is 15 residues long. Per germline, CDR1 MGHDK and CDR2 SYGVNS. V lost 4 bases, J lost 4 bases, and 3 bases stayed unmatched. Here the CDR3 DNA reads TGTGCCAGCAGTGCTGGACTAGCGGTCACCGGGGAGCTGTTTTTT. Protein product: CASSAGLAVTGELFF.

J is TRBJ1-5 and V is TRBV5-1; 8 nucleotides match TRBD1. The CDR3 has 15 residues. CDR1 is SGHRS, CDR2 YFSETQ, per germline. Trimming removed 9 bases from V and 5 bases from J; junction bases left unmatched: 13. CDR3 loop: CAISEDTGGYQPQHF. The CDR3 DNA is TGCGCCATCTCAGAAGACACAGGGGGGTATCAGCCCCAGCATTTT. Full variable domain (missing parts from reference TRBV5-1 and TRBJ1-5): KAGVTQTPRYLIKTRGQQVTLSCSPISGHRSVSWYQQTPGQGLQFLFEYFSETQRNKGNFPGRFSGRQFSNSRSEMNVSTLELGDSALYLCAISEDTGGYQPQHFGDGTRLSIL.

V usage is TRBV6-1 and J usage is TRBJ1-4, with a possible D match to TRBD1 (5 bases). The CDR3 is 15 residues long. Looked up from germline, CDR1 is MNHNS and CDR2 is SASEGT. The V end was cut by 0 bases, the J end by 8 bases, with 13 bases between. CDR3 protein: CASSEAPTASEKLFF. CDR3 in DNA: TGTGCCAGCAGTGAAGCCCCGACAGCGTCCGAAAAACTGTTTTTT.

The rearrangement uses TRBV7-8 and TRBJ1-4; the D is unclear. There are 13 residues in the CDR3. The germline gives CDR1 SGHVS, CDR2 FQNEAQ. Trimming shortened V by 2 bases and J by 8 bases, and 9 bases separated the two germline ends. CDR3: CASSLIVKEKLFF. The DNA of the CDR3 is TGTGCCAGCAGCTTAATAGTAAAAGAAAAACTGTTTTTT.

The chain uses TRBV9 and TRBJ1-1, with TRBD1 matching over 7 bases. The CDR3 totals 15 residues. The V segment lost 0 bases and the J segment 1 base; nucleotides outside the gene matches: 3. CDR1 and CDR2 (germline): SGDLS, YYNGEE. The CDR3 region is CASSVEGGANTEAFF. In DNA, the CDR3 is TGTGCCAGCAGCGTAGAAGGGGGCGCGAACACTGAAGCTTTCTTT.

This chain uses TRBV15 with TRBJ1-2; D gene unclear. Per the germline V gene, CDR1 is LNHNV and CDR2 is YYDKDF (reference sequence). Trimming left V 0 bases short and J 5 bases short, with 13 bases between. The CDR3 length is 15 residues. CDR3 amino acids: CATSRDLAAGYGYTF. In DNA, the CDR3 is TGTGCCACCAGCAGAGATCTGGCGGCGGGGTATGGCTACACCTTC.

The chain couples TRBV5-5 to TRBJ2-7, with D possibly TRBD1 on 6 matching bases. V gave up 3 bases and J gave up 6 bases, with 10 bases separating them. CDR3 length equals 12 residues. The germline V gene has CDR1 SGHKS and CDR2 YYEKEE (reference sequence). In DNA, the CDR3 is TGTGCCAGCAGCTGGCAGGGGAGCGAGCAGTACTTC. This gives the protein CASSWQGSEQYF.

This clone was observed a handful of times. CDR3 DNA: TGTGCCAGCAGCCGGACAGAAATGAACACTGAAGCTTTCTTT. Amino acids: CASSRTEMNTEAFF. The chain joins TRBV6-5 to TRBJ1-1, with D perhaps TRBD1 (6 bases). The CDR3 is 14 residues long. The germline V gene has CDR1 MNHEY and CDR2 SVGAGI. The V end lost 6 bases, the J end lost 0 bases, and 11 bases lay between the germline ends.

Notes on this clone: Its ends do not fully match the called genes, so a read error is possible. The rearrangement uses TRBV27 and TRBJ2-6, with TRBD1 matching over 8 bases. This CDR3 is 19 amino acids long. CDR1 and CDR2 from the germline V gene are MNHEY and SMNVEV (reference sequence). In DNA form, the CDR3 reads TGTGCCAGCAGTTTATTCCCCGCGGGACAGGTGGTCGGGGCCAACGGCCTGACTTTC. It is translated as CASSLFPAGQVVGANGLTF.

The chain employs TRBV5-1 and TRBJ2-5; D perhaps matches TRBD1 (6 bases). The J call may not be correct, given that the DNA end is closer to TRBJ2-7. This CDR3 has 12 residues. Germline V lookup: CDR1 SGHRS, CDR2 YFSETQ. CDR3 sequence (DNA): TGCGCCAGCAGCGTGAGGGGGTACGAGCAGTACTTC. This gives the protein CASSVRGYEQYF.

The DNA for the CDR3 is TGTGCCAGCAGCCGGGGACTAGCGGGATATGACACCGGGGAGCTGTTTTTT. It codes for CASSRGLAGYDTGELFF. The chain links TRBV7-9 to TRBJ2-2; 13 bases are shared with TRBD2. Trimming at V came to 5 bases and at J to 3 bases, leaving 6 bases not matched to a gene. Looked up from germline, CDR1 is SEHNR and CDR2 is FQNEAQ (reference sequence). The CDR3 has 17 amino acids.

This rearrangement joins TRBV27 to TRBJ2-1; D call uncertain. Trimming took off 5 bases at V and 0 bases at J, with 11 bases between the two ends. The CDR3 contains 15 residues. Germline V gives CDR1 MNHEY, CDR2 SMNVEV (reference sequence). The CDR3 region is CASSPLAGSYNEQFF. The CDR3 region has the DNA TGTGCCAGCAGTCCCCTTGCAGGCTCCTACAATGAGCAGTTCTTC.

This chain connects TRBV23-1 to TRBJ1-5; a weak D match, TRBD1 (5 bases). TRBV23-1 falls under the ORF class, with uncertain function. V lost 6 bases, J lost 4 bases, and 19 bases lay in between. This CDR3 has 16 residues. In DNA, the CDR3 is TGCGCCAGCAGCTGTACTACGGCCAGGGCGAATCAGCCCCAGCATTTT. It codes for CASSCTTARANQPQHF.

This chain links TRBV28 with TRBJ1-2; TRBD1 is a possible D gene (6 bases). Trimming took off 6 bases at V and 2 bases at J, with 10 bases between the two ends. Germline CDR1 and CDR2: MDHEN and SYDVKM. The CDR3 runs to 13 residues. CDR3 in amino acids: CASSPDRNYGYTF. Here the CDR3 DNA reads TGTGCCAGCAGCCCGGACAGAAACTATGGCTACACCTTC.

This chain links TRBV18 with TRBJ2-7, with 11 nucleotides matching TRBD2. This CDR3 is built from 15 residues. V trimming: 0 bases; J trimming: 5 bases; junction bases outside the gene matches: 3. Per germline, CDR1 KGHSH and CDR2 LQKENI. The CDR3 is CASSPPETSGDEQYF. The CDR3 DNA follows: TGTGCCAGCTCACCACCTGAGACTAGCGGGGACGAGCAGTACTTC.

Comment on this clone: Sequence at one end of the junction differs from germline and may be a read error. This chain joins TRBV27 and TRBJ2-6; TRBD1 might be the D (5 bases). The V gene's germline CDR1 is MNHEY and CDR2 SMNVEV (reference sequence). The CDR3 contains 15 residues. The CDR3, as DNA: TGTGCCAGCAGTTTCAGGGTTTCTGGGGCCAACGGCCTGACTTTC. Its translation: CASSFRVSGANGLTF.

The rearrangement links TRBV5-1 to TRBJ2-5; D is unresolved. This CDR3 spans 14 amino acids. Germline lookup yields CDR1 SGHRS and CDR2 YFSETQ. Trimming removed 1 base at V and 4 bases at J, with 11 bases between. The CDR3 here is CASSLQHSLETQYF. CDR3 DNA sequence: TGCGCCAGCAGCTTGCAGCACAGTCTAGAGACCCAGTACTTC. Supplemented by reference TRBV5-1 and TRBJ2-5, the full variable domain reads KAGVTQTPRYLIKTRGQQVTLSCSPISGHRSVSWYQQTPGQGLQFLFEYFSETQRNKGNFPGRFSGRQFSNSRSEMNVSTLELGDSALYLCASSLQHSLETQYFGPGTRLLVL.

The chain combines TRBV2 with TRBJ2-5; perhaps TRBD2 as D (6 bases). Germline CDR1 reads SNHLY; CDR2 reads FYNNEI. The CDR3 loop spans 14 amino acids. The germline V and J ends were trimmed by 3 bases and 4 bases, with 12 bases remaining between them. The CDR3 DNA sequence: TGTGCCAGCAGTGAGGAGGGGCACGGAGAGACCCAGTACTTC. Its translation: CASSEEGHGETQYF.

This clone was seen more than once but under ten times. The chain has TRBV5-1 and TRBJ2-1, with 7 nucleotides matching TRBD1. Germline V gives CDR1 SGHRS, CDR2 YFSETQ. V trimming: 0 bases; J trimming: 2 bases; junction bases outside the gene matches: 2. The CDR3 spans 15 residues. DNA of the CDR3: TGCGCCAGCAGCTTGGGGGACAGAGCCTACAATGAGCAGTTCTTC. Amino acids: CASSLGDRAYNEQFF.

The chain carries TRBV7-6 and TRBJ2-3; tentatively, D is TRBD2 (5 bases). Germline values: CDR1 SGHVS, CDR2 FNYEAQ. The CDR3 extends over 16 amino acids. V dropped 1 base and J dropped 4 bases, with 15 bases sitting between them. CDR3 protein: CASSLGAPGWADTQYF. CDR3 DNA: TGTGCCAGCAGCTTAGGAGCGCCGGGGTGGGCAGATACGCAGTATTTT. Using reference TRBV7-6 and TRBJ2-3 for the parts outside the CDR3, the full variable domain is GAGVSQSPRYKVTKRGQDVALRCDPISGHVSLYWYRQALGQGPEFLTYFNYEAQQDKSGLPNDRFSAERPEGSISTLTIQRTEQRDSAMYRCASSLGAPGWADTQYFGPGTRLTVL.

CDR3 sequence reads: CASSQSGSSYNEQFF. The CDR3 region has the DNA TGTGCCAGCAGCCAAAGCGGAAGCTCCTACAATGAGCAGTTCTTC. The chain combines TRBV7-9 with TRBJ2-1; perhaps TRBD2 as D (5 bases). V was trimmed by 5 bases and J by 0 bases, leaving 11 bases between them. This CDR3 has 15 residues. Per the germline V gene, CDR1 is SEHNR and CDR2 is FQNEAQ (reference sequence). Based on the CDR3 plus reference TRBV7-9 and TRBJ2-1, the full variable domain is DTGVSQNPRHKITKRGQNVTFRCDPISEHNRLYWYRQTLGQGPEFLTYFQNEAQLEKSRLLSDRFSAERPKGSFSTLEIQRTEQGDSAMYLCASSQSGSSYNEQFFGPGTRLTVL.

The chain has TRBV14 and TRBJ2-1, with unresolved D. CDR1 is SGHDN and CDR2 is FVKESK in the germline V gene. The CDR3 consists of 15 residues. V lost 0 bases and J 3 bases, leaving 9 bases between the germline ends. The CDR3, as DNA: TGTGCCAGCAGCCAAGAGACTGCCTTCTACAATGAGCAGTTCTTC. Translated, it gives CASSQETAFYNEQFF.

In its sample, this clone is medium-sized. The chain employs TRBV6-4 and TRBJ2-7; D may be TRBD2 (5 bases). Trimming removed 10 bases at V and 0 bases at J, with 25 bases between. The CDR3 runs 17 residues. Germline lookup yields CDR1 MRHNA and CDR2 SNTAGT. Here the CDR3 reads CAIPNIPIGRPSYEQYF. CDR3 in DNA: TGTGCCATTCCTAACATCCCTATAGGGAGACCCTCCTACGAGCAGTACTTC.

This chain links TRBV7-9 with TRBJ2-1; 7 bases match TRBD2. CDR1 SEHNR and CDR2 FQNEAQ come from the germline V gene (reference sequence). CDR3 size: 16 residues. J was trimmed by 8 bases and V by 0 bases; bases with no gene match: 10. The CDR3 reads CASSLAEGLGRDEQFF. The CDR3 region has the DNA TGTGCCAGCAGCTTAGCGGAGGGCCTAGGGAGGGATGAGCAGTTCTTC.

J is TRBJ1-1 and V is TRBV2; 9 bases agree with TRBD1. CDR3 length: 16 residues. The V and J ends lost 7 bases and 4 bases, in that order; junction bases with no gene match: 13. CDR1 and CDR2 from the germline V gene are SNHLY and FYNNEI. Here the CDR3 reads CASKQSTGGPSTEAFF. Written as DNA, the CDR3 is TGTGCCAGCAAACAAAGCACAGGGGGCCCGAGCACTGAAGCTTTCTTT.

In its sample, this clone was seen once. Mismatch with germline at one junction end may stem from a read error. J is TRBJ2-3 and V is TRBV6-5; D may be TRBD1 (6 bases). CDR1 is MNHEY, CDR2 SVGAGI, per germline. The CDR3 totals 15 residues. The CDR3 region has the DNA TGTGCCAGCAGTGACTCCAGGGGAGGCACAGATACGCAGTATTTT. Translated: CASSDSRGGTDTQYF.

V is TRBV7-8 and J is TRBJ2-7, with TRBD2 matching over 11 bases. Germline V lookup: CDR1 SGHVS, CDR2 FQNEAQ. V shed 0 bases and J 12 bases; nucleotides not matched to a gene: 7. The CDR3 loop spans 14 amino acids. In DNA, the CDR3 is TGTGCCAGCAGCTTAGCGCAACTAGCGGGAGAGGCGTACTTC. It translates to CASSLAQLAGEAYF.

This chain uses TRBV5-4 with TRBJ2-7; D perhaps matches TRBD2 (6 bases). Looked up from germline, CDR1 is SGHNT and CDR2 is YYREEE (reference sequence). V gave up 1 base and J gave up 0 bases, with 14 bases separating them. The CDR3 is 16 residues long. CDR3 sequence (DNA): TGTGCCAGCAGCTTGAGTGGGCGGGGAGTCTCCTACGAGCAGTACTTC. Translating gives CASSLSGRGVSYEQYF. Using reference TRBV5-4 and TRBJ2-7 for the parts outside the CDR3, the full variable domain is ETGVTQSPTHLIKTRGQQVTLRCSSQSGHNTVSWYQQALGQGPQFIFQYYREEENGRGNFPPRFSGLQFPNYSSELNVNALELDDSALYLCASSLSGRGVSYEQYFGPGTRLTVT.

In DNA, the CDR3 is TGTGCCAGCAGCTTAGCGGCGAGACTAGCGGGATACAATGAGCAGTTCTTC. Translated: CASSLAARLAGYNEQFF. The chain is built from TRBV7-8 and TRBJ2-1; 11 bases agree with TRBD2. The germline gives CDR1 SGHVS, CDR2 FQNEAQ. V shed 0 bases and J 4 bases; nucleotides not matched to a gene: 5. This CDR3 is 17 amino acids long.

This sequence joins TRBV6-4 and TRBJ1-6, with D uncertain. Trimming pared 7 bases from V and 5 bases from J, leaving 12 bases between. The CDR3 is 14 residues long. Per germline, CDR1 MRHNA and CDR2 SNTAGT. This chain's CDR3 is CASINPENNSPLHF. The CDR3 DNA reads TGTGCCAGCATTAACCCAGAAAATAATTCACCCCTCCACTTT.

The rearrangement joins TRBV9 to TRBJ1-2, with unresolved D. The germline V gene encodes CDR1 SGDLS and CDR2 YYNGEE. The CDR3 spans 12 residues. The ends were cut back, 4 bases at V and 8 bases at J, with 12 bases in the middle. The CDR3 sequence is CASSSVVLGYTF. The CDR3 nucleotides read TGTGCCAGCAGCTCGGTGGTGTTGGGCTACACCTTC.